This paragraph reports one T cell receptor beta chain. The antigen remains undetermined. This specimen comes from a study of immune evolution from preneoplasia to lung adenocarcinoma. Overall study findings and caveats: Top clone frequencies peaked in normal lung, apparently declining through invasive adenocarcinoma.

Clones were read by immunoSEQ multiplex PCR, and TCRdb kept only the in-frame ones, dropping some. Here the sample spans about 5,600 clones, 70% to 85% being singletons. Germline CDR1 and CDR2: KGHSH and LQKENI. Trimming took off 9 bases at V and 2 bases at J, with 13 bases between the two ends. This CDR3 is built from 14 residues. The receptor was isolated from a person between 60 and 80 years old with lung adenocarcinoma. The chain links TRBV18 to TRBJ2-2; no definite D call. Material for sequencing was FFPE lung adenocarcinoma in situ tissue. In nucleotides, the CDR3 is TGTGCCAGTTCGTGGGGTCCAAACACCGGGGAGCTGTTTTTT. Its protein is CASSWGPNTGELFF.